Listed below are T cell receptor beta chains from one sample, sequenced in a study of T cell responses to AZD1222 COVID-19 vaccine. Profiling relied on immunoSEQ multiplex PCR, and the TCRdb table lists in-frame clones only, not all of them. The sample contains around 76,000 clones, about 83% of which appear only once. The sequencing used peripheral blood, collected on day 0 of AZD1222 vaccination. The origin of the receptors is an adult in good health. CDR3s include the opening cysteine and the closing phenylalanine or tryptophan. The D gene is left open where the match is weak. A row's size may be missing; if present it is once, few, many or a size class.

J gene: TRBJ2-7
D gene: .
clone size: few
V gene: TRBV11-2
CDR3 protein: CASSSRQPPIYEQYF

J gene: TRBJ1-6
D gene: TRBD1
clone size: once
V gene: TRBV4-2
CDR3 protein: CASSQQKGQQNSPLHF

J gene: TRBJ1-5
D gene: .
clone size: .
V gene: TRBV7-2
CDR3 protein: CASSLGRGEKPQHF

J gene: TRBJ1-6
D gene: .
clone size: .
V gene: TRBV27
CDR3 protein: CASSFQGQRRSPLHF

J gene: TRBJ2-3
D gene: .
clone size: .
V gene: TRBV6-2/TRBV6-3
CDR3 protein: CASSYSRASDTQYF

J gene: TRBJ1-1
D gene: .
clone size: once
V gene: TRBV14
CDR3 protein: CASSLQVNTEAFF

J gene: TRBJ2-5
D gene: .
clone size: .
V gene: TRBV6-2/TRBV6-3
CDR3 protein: CASSSERGTYQETQYF

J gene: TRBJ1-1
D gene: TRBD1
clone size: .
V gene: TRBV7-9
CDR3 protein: CASSPRSDRGTEAFF

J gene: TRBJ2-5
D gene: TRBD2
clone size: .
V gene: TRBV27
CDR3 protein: CASSSRLAGTSETQYF

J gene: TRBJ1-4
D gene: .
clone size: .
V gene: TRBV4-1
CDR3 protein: CASSQGGSGEKLFF

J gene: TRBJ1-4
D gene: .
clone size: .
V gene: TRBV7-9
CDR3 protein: CASSLAALNEKLFF

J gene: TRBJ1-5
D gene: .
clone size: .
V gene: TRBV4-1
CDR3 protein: CASSQQIIRAGPSRNQPQHF

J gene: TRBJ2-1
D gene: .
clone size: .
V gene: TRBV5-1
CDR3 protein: CASSLEQDYNEQFF

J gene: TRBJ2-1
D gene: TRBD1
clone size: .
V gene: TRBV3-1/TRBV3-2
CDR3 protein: CASSPRQGAWNEQFF

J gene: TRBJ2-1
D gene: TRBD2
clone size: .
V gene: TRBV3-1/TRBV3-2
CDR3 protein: CASSAGTSGGLSSYNEQFF

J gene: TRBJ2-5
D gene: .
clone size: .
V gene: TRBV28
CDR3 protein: CASSYGGKETQYF

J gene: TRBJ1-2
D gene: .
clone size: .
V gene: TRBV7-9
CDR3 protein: CASSLLGGYGYTF

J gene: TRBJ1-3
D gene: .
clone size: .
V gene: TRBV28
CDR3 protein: CASSEDVGEVPGNTIYF

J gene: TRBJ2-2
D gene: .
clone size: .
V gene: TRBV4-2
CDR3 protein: CASSQGQGRVGTGELFF

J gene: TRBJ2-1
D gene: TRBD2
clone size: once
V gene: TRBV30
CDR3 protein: CAWASGGPVNEQFF

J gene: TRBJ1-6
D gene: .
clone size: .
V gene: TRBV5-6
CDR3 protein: CASTLTGNNSPLHF

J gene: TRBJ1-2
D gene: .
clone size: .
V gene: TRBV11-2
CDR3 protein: CASSSFLGSHGYTF

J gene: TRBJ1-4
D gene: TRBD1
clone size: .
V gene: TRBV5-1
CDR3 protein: CASSLTGVGSNEKLFF

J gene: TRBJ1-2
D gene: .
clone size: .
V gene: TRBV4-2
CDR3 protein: CASSQLTNYGYTF

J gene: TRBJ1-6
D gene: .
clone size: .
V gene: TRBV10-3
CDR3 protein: CAITLGGEGSPLHF

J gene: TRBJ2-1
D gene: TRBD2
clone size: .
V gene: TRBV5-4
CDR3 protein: CASSEPGTRIDEQFF

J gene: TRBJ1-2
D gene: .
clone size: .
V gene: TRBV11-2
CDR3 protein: CASSFNYGYTF

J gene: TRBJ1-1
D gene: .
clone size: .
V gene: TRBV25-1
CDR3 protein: CASSEPSGRENTEAFF

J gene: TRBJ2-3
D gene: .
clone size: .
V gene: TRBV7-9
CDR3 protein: CASSRDSASDTQYF

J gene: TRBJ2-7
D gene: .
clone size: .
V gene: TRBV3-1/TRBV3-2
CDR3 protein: CASSQGEGGREQYF

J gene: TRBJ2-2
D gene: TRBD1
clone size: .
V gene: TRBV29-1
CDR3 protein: CSASEQGDGELFF

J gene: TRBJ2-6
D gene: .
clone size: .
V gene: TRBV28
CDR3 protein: CASRQSGTSGANVLTF

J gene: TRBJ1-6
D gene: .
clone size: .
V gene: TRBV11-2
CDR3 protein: CASSLLGQYNSPLHF

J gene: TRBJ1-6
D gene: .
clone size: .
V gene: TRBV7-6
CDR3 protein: CASSLQGNSPLHF

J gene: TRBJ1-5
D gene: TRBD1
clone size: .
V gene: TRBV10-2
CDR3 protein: CASSGQGFNQPQHF

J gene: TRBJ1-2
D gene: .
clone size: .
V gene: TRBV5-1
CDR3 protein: CASSLRGADGYGYTF

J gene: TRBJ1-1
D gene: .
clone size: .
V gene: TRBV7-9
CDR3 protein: CASSLTGMNTEAFF